The clone carrying this T cell receptor beta chain has more than one count but fewer than ten. The sample comes from a study of high-grade serous ovarian cancer treatment subgroups. Tumor samples were obtained before definitive surgery or chemotherapy. Libraries were prepared by immunoSEQ multiplex PCR; TCRdb keeps only in-frame clonotypes and omits some of them. The sample has approximately 1,400 clones, 67% seen once; the top ten hold 20% to 30%. V was clipped by 5 bases and J by 9 bases, with 14 bases between them. This CDR3 spans 13 amino acids. From germline, CDR1 is SGHVS and CDR2 FNYEAQ. The J gene is TRBJ2-1, the V gene TRBV7-6; a weak D match, TRBD2 (6 bases). The TCR sequence derives from a human donor with high-grade serous ovarian cancer. Sequencing input: tumor tissue. This chain's CDR3 is CASSTSQGGEQFF. CDR3 coding DNA: TGTGCCAGCAGCACCTCCCAGGGAGGTGAGCAGTTCTTC.